Presented here are 15 T cell receptor beta chains from one specimen sequenced in a study of T cell responses to AZD1222 COVID-19 vaccine. TCRdb keeps only in-frame clones here, not all; method: immunoSEQ multiplex PCR. The sample holds under 150,000 clones; about 86% are singletons and the top ten take over 7.5%. The input for sequencing was peripheral blood, taken on day 0 of AZD1222 vaccination. All receptors come from an adult in good health.

The V gene is TRBV19, the J gene TRBJ1-2; D is uncertain. The CDR3 is made up of 11 amino acids. V was pared by 6 bases and J by 3 bases, with 5 bases between. CDR1 is LNHDA, CDR2 SQIVND, per germline (reference sequence). The CDR3 loop is CASRDHYGYTF. DNA for the CDR3: TGTGCCAGTAGAGATCACTATGGCTACACCTTC.

The chain has TRBV7-3 and TRBJ1-5; no clear D. Germline CDR1 and CDR2: SGHTA and FQGTGA. The CDR3 sequence is 16 residues long. Trimming took off 5 bases at V and 0 bases at J, with 14 bases between the two ends. This CDR3 reads CASSPLGRDSNQPQHF. For the CDR3, the DNA is TGTGCCAGCAGCCCCCTGGGCCGGGATAGCAATCAGCCCCAGCATTTT.

This clone appeared a few times. The chain has TRBV5-1 and TRBJ1-3, with 9 positions matching TRBD1. The CDR3 loop spans 18 amino acids. V lost 2 bases, J lost 0 bases, and 9 bases stayed unmatched. Looked up from germline, CDR1 is SGHRS and CDR2 is YFSETQ. CDR3 in DNA: TGCGCCAGCAGCTTAACCCCGGGACAGGGTCTCTCTGGAAACACCATATATTTT. It codes for CASSLTPGQGLSGNTIYF. The complete variable domain, with remaining parts taken from reference TRBV5-1 and TRBJ1-3, reads KAGVTQTPRYLIKTRGQQVTLSCSPISGHRSVSWYQQTPGQGLQFLFEYFSETQRNKGNFPGRFSGRQFSNSRSEMNVSTLELGDSALYLCASSLTPGQGLSGNTIYFGEGSWLTVV.

The V call is TRBV7-2, the J call TRBJ1-1, with D tentatively TRBD1 (6 bases). The CDR3 consists of 14 residues. Looked up from germline, CDR1 is SGHTA and CDR2 is FQGNSA. V gave up 1 base and J gave up 5 bases, with 11 bases separating them. CDR3 region: CASSLVPGVTEAFF. Written as DNA, the CDR3 is TGTGCCAGCAGCTTAGTTCCAGGGGTTACTGAAGCTTTCTTT.

This chain connects TRBV29-1 to TRBJ1-2; no clear D gene. Germline assignment: CDR1 SQVTM and CDR2 ANQGSEA. The CDR3 has 12 amino acids. Deletions cut 4 bases from V and 4 bases from J, with 10 bases between. This CDR3 reads CSVVGHGYGYTF. The DNA of the CDR3 is TGCAGCGTTGTAGGCCACGGCTATGGCTACACCTTC.

The rearrangement joins TRBV5-4 to TRBJ1-3; 11 bases line up with TRBD1. The CDR3 runs 16 residues. Trimming at V came to 0 bases and at J to 4 bases, leaving 3 bases not matched to a gene. In germline, CDR1 is SGHNT, CDR2 YYREEE (reference sequence). The CDR3 coding sequence is TGTGCCAGCAGCTTGGGGGGACAGGGGGACGGAAACACCATATATTTT. Translated: CASSLGGQGDGNTIYF. Full variable domain (remainder filled in from reference TRBV5-4 and TRBJ1-3): ETGVTQSPTHLIKTRGQQVTLRCSSQSGHNTVSWYQQALGQGPQFIFQYYREEENGRGNFPPRFSGLQFPNYSSELNVNALELDDSALYLCASSLGGQGDGNTIYFGEGSWLTVV.

The CDR3 here is CAWSTGRAYNEQFF. Here the CDR3 DNA reads TGTGCCTGGAGCACGGGGAGAGCCTACAATGAGCAGTTCTTC. The V gene is TRBV30, the J gene TRBJ2-1; D is possibly TRBD2 (5 bases). The CDR3 is 14 amino acids. Germline V lookup: CDR1 GTSNPN, CDR2 SVGIG (reference sequence). V lost 3 bases, J lost 2 bases, and 11 bases lay in between.

The chain is built from TRBV7-2 and TRBJ2-4; 16 bases line up with TRBD2. CDR3 length equals 16 residues. CDR1 and CDR2 from the germline V gene are SGHTA and FQGNSA. Germline trimming cut 5 bases from V and 5 bases from J; bases unmatched to any gene: 3. This CDR3 is CASSPGTSGGENIQYF. Here the CDR3 DNA reads TGTGCCAGCAGCCCCGGGACTAGCGGGGGGGAAAACATTCAGTACTTC.

The CDR3 here is CASSAGNEQFF. CDR3 coding DNA: TGTGCCAGCAGTGCGGGTAATGAGCAGTTCTTC. The rearrangement links TRBV2 to TRBJ2-1; D is unresolved. V gave up 4 bases and J gave up 7 bases, with 5 bases separating them. Per germline, CDR1 SNHLY and CDR2 FYNNEI. CDR3 size: 11 residues.

A note on this clone: Its ends do not fully match the called genes, so a read error is possible. The rearrangement joins TRBV6-1 to TRBJ2-3, with TRBD2 identical over 11 bases. The CDR3 covers 16 residues. Per the germline V gene, CDR1 is MNHNS and CDR2 is SASEGT. The CDR3 reads CASREGTSGSTDTQYF. CDR3 coding DNA: TGTGCCAGCAGGGAAGGGACTAGCGGTAGCACAGATACGCAGTATTTT.

This sequence joins TRBV3-1 (or the pseudogene TRBV3-2) and TRBJ1-2, with D maybe TRBD1 (5 bases). V was pared by 4 bases and J by 5 bases, with 17 bases between. Germline values: CDR1 LGHDT, CDR2 YNNKEL (reference sequence). This CDR3 is 15 amino acids long. This CDR3 reads CASSPGTPSFYGYTF. The CDR3 region has the DNA TGTGCCAGCAGCCCCGGGACTCCTTCCTTTTATGGCTACACCTTC.

This clone has a handful of counts. This chain uses TRBV7-2 with TRBJ1-1; TRBD1 matches at 9 bases. Germline-derived CDR1 and CDR2 are SGHTA and FQGNSA. The junction had 3 bases not matched to a gene; V was cut back by 8 bases and J by 8 bases. The CDR3 loop spans 11 amino acids. The chain's CDR3 is CASGGTGEAFF. As DNA, the CDR3 is TGTGCCAGCGGGGGGACAGGGGAAGCTTTCTTT. Using reference TRBV7-2 and TRBJ1-1 for the parts outside the CDR3, the full variable domain is GAGVSQSPSNKVTEKGKDVELRCDPISGHTALYWYRQSLGQGLEFLIYFQGNSAPDKSGLPSDRFSAERTGGSVSTLTIQRTQQEDSAVYLCASGGTGEAFFGQGTRLTVV.

This clone was seen a few times. J is TRBJ1-1 and V is TRBV6-5; no firm D call. Per the germline V gene, CDR1 is MNHEY and CDR2 is SVGAGI. CDR3 length: 14 amino acids. V lost 6 bases to trimming and J lost 2 bases, with 13 bases between them. CDR3 in DNA: TGTGCCAGCAGAAAGAGATACCTCAACACTGAAGCTTTCTTT. Translated, it gives CASRKRYLNTEAFF.

The chain uses TRBV4-2 and TRBJ2-1; TRBD2 matches 14 bases. CDR3 length equals 15 residues. J lost 7 bases, V lost 4 bases, and 3 bases had no gene match. CDR1 is LGHNA and CDR2 is YNFKEQ in the germline V gene. CDR3 bases: TGTGCCAGCAGCCCGGGACTAGCGGGAGCGAATGAGCAGTTCTTC. Protein product: CASSPGLAGANEQFF.

This CDR3 reads CASSSGTSGYEQFF. As DNA, the CDR3 is TGTGCCAGCAGCTCAGGGACTAGCGGTTATGAGCAGTTCTTC. The rearrangement links TRBV3-1 (or the pseudogene TRBV3-2) to TRBJ2-1, with 11 bases matching TRBD2. The V gene end was trimmed by 5 bases and the J gene end by 8 bases; junction bases not matched to a gene: 5. Germline V gene lookup returns CDR1 LGHDT and CDR2 YNNKEL (reference sequence). The CDR3 runs to 14 residues.